This TCR beta chain was obtained from a study of long-term antiretroviral therapy in people with HIV. After removal of 6 bases from V and 5 bases from J, the junction contained 13 bases not matched to a gene. The CDR3 totals 15 residues. In germline, CDR1 is MNHEY, CDR2 SVGAGI. Investigators performed immunoSEQ version v3.0 at survey level. Sequencing targeted about 40,000-50,000 T-cell genomes per sample. Some clones are missing from TCRdb's copy, which holds only in-frame ones; the method was immunoSEQ multiplex PCR. Here the sample spans 13,000 to 15,000 clones, over 80% being singletons. Comment on this clone: Its antigen remains unknown.

General observations from the study: It was not possible to obtain data on ART adherence, viral resistance or therapy changes. Clones expanded before ART dominated the repertoire at all time points.

This specimen consisted of unsorted PBMCs, obtained 1.8 years before starting antiretroviral therapy. The sequence came from a woman aged 35 to 49 with HIV. This chain connects TRBV6-5 to TRBJ2-7; 7 bases match TRBD2. CDR3 amino acids: CASSEWAGVSNEQYF. The CDR3 DNA reads as TGTGCCAGCAGCGAATGGGCGGGAGTCTCGAACGAGCAGTACTTC.